These T cell receptor beta chains were read from a single sample in a study of blood T cells in healthy people across ages. TCRdb fed the 5' RACE reads into MiXCR, producing one record per CDR3 protein. The sample yields around 1.7 million distinct CDR3 sequences, approximately 28% seen once. The sample comprised blood. The source of these receptors is a woman between 25 and 40 years old in good health. Each CDR3 is given with its conserved first and last residue. D genes are given only for firm matches. Size values are once, few and many counts, or a class for expanded clones, and some rows have none.

clone size: few; D gene: -; V gene: TRBV7-2; J gene: TRBJ2-6; CDR3 DNA: TGTGCCAGCAGCTTAGGGTGGTACTCTGGGGCCAACGTCCTGACTTTC; CDR3 protein: CASSLGWYSGANVLTF
clone size: many; D gene: -; V gene: TRBV12-3/TRBV12-4; J gene: TRBJ2-7; CDR3 DNA: TGTGCCAGCAGCAATCCGGGACAAGGGGGGTACGAGCAGTACTTC; CDR3 protein: CASSNPGQGGYEQYF
clone size: -; D gene: -; V gene: TRBV6-5; J gene: TRBJ2-7; CDR3 DNA: TGTGCCAGCAGTTACTCTGTCAGGCCCTCCTACGAGCAGTACTTC; CDR3 protein: CASSYSVRPSYEQYF
clone size: -; D gene: -; V gene: TRBV7-6; J gene: TRBJ2-3; CDR3 DNA: TGTGCCAGCAGCGCGTATGTACAGCTATCTAGCACAGATATGCAGTATTTT; CDR3 protein: CASSAYVQLSSTDMQYF
clone size: few; D gene: -; V gene: TRBV6-5; J gene: TRBJ2-7; CDR3 DNA: TGTGCCAGCAGTTACCGGGACGGGCAGTACTTC; CDR3 protein: CASSYRDGQYF
clone size: -; D gene: -; V gene: TRBV7-9; J gene: TRBJ1-1; CDR3 DNA: TGTGCCAGCAGCTTAGGACTTGCGGGGACTGAAGCTTTCTTT; CDR3 protein: CASSLGLAGTEAFF
clone size: few; D gene: TRBD1; V gene: TRBV12-3/TRBV12-4; J gene: TRBJ2-3; CDR3 DNA: TGTGCCAGCAGTTTAAGCCAGGGGGCTGCAGATACGCAGTATTTT; CDR3 protein: CASSLSQGAADTQYF
clone size: many; D gene: -; V gene: TRBV10-3; J gene: TRBJ1-5; CDR3 DNA: TGTGCCATCAGTGATCATAGCAATCAGCCCCAGCATTTT; CDR3 protein: CAISDHSNQPQHF
clone size: -; D gene: -; V gene: TRBV5-1; J gene: TRBJ2-7; CDR3 DNA: TGCGCCAGCACCCCATCCGGGACTTCCAGCTCCTACGAGCAGTACTTC; CDR3 protein: CASTPSGTSSSYEQYF
clone size: -; D gene: TRBD2; V gene: TRBV5-6; J gene: TRBJ2-4; CDR3 DNA: TGTGCCAGCAGCTTGGGGCTAGCGGGGGGGCTAGTAAATGAGCAGTACTTC; CDR3 protein: CASSLGLAGGLVNEQYF
clone size: few; D gene: -; V gene: TRBV7-6; J gene: TRBJ2-5; CDR3 DNA: TGTGCCAGCAGTCAGGACGACTACAATGAGCAGTACTTC; CDR3 protein: CASSQDDYNEQYF
clone size: -; D gene: TRBD1; V gene: TRBV6-5; J gene: TRBJ1-3; CDR3 DNA: TGTGCCAGCAGTACACACAGGGGTTCGGCTGGAAACACCATATATTTT; CDR3 protein: CASSTHRGSAGNTIYF
clone size: few; D gene: -; V gene: TRBV6-6; J gene: TRBJ2-3; CDR3 DNA: TGTGCCAGCAGTTACCCCTCCGACACAGATACGCAGTATTTT; CDR3 protein: CASSYPSDTDTQYF
clone size: -; D gene: TRBD2; V gene: TRBV7-7; J gene: TRBJ2-7; CDR3 DNA: TGTGCCAGTAGCTTAGGCCTTGGGACGGCGGGGGGCTACGAGCAGTACTTC; CDR3 protein: CASSLGLGTAGGYEQYF
clone size: many; D gene: TRBD1; V gene: TRBV7-2; J gene: TRBJ2-7; CDR3 DNA: TGTGCCAGCAGACAGGGGCTAACCCCCTACGAGCAGTACTTC; CDR3 protein: CASRQGLTPYEQYF
clone size: -; D gene: TRBD2; V gene: TRBV20-1; J gene: TRBJ2-7; CDR3 DNA: TGCAGTGCTAGGGGGCTAGCGGGGAACGAGCAGTACTTC; CDR3 protein: CSARGLAGNEQYF
clone size: few; D gene: -; V gene: TRBV6-5; J gene: TRBJ2-5; CDR3 DNA: TGTGCCAGCAGTGTGGCGAGTGAGCAGTACTTC; CDR3 protein: CASSVASEQYF
clone size: -; D gene: TRBD1; V gene: TRBV12-3/TRBV12-4; J gene: TRBJ1-4; CDR3 DNA: TGTGCCAGCAGCCCGGACAGGAGAACAGATACGCAGTTTTTT; CDR3 protein: CASSPDRRTDTQFF
clone size: few; D gene: -; V gene: TRBV13; J gene: TRBJ2-7; CDR3 DNA: TGTGCCAGCAGCCCCCCGGGAACAAAGACCTACGAGCAGTACTTC; CDR3 protein: CASSPPGTKTYEQYF
clone size: -; D gene: -; V gene: TRBV20-1; J gene: TRBJ2-5; CDR3 DNA: TGCAGTGCTAGAGGGGGGCGATATGGAGAGACCCAGTACTTC; CDR3 protein: CSARGGRYGETQYF
clone size: -; D gene: -; V gene: TRBV7-2; J gene: TRBJ1-6; CDR3 DNA: TGTGCCGGCCGTCGAGGGGCAGATTCACCCCTCCACTTT; CDR3 protein: CAGRRGADSPLHF
clone size: -; D gene: TRBD1; V gene: TRBV20-1; J gene: TRBJ2-3; CDR3 DNA: TGCAGTGCTAGAGAGGAAGACGGACAGGGGCGCACAGATACGCAGTATTTT; CDR3 protein: CSAREEDGQGRTDTQYF
clone size: many; D gene: TRBD1; V gene: TRBV5-1; J gene: TRBJ2-7; CDR3 DNA: TGCGCCAGCAGCTCTAACCGGGACAGGGGGAGATACGAGCAGTACTTC; CDR3 protein: CASSSNRDRGRYEQYF
clone size: many; D gene: TRBD2; V gene: TRBV10-3; J gene: TRBJ2-7; CDR3 DNA: TGTGCCATCAGATTAGCGGGAGTAGCTAACGAGCAGTACTTC; CDR3 protein: CAIRLAGVANEQYF
clone size: many; D gene: -; V gene: TRBV2; J gene: TRBJ2-7; CDR3 DNA: TGTGCCAGCAGTGTCGAGTCAGGGGCGTCCTACGAGCAGTACTTC; CDR3 protein: CASSVESGASYEQYF
clone size: few; D gene: -; V gene: TRBV6-2/TRBV6-3; J gene: TRBJ2-1; CDR3 DNA: TGTGCCAGCAGTTACTCGAGGCGCTTCGTTACGTATGAGCAGTTCTTC; CDR3 protein: CASSYSRRFVTYEQFF
clone size: -; D gene: -; V gene: TRBV3-1; J gene: TRBJ2-4; CDR3 DNA: TGTGCCAGCAGCCAAGAGCTAACGGCCGGTCGCAATGAGCAGTACTTC; CDR3 protein: CASSQELTAGRNEQYF
clone size: few; D gene: TRBD1; V gene: TRBV20-1; J gene: TRBJ1-6; CDR3 DNA: TGCAGTGCTAGAGATACGGGACAGGGAAATTCACCCCTCCACTTT; CDR3 protein: CSARDTGQGNSPLHF
clone size: -; D gene: -; V gene: TRBV5-1; J gene: TRBJ2-1; CDR3 DNA: TGCGCCAGCAGCCCTCTATCCGGTAAAGATGAGCAGTTCTTC; CDR3 protein: CASSPLSGKDEQFF
clone size: -; D gene: -; V gene: TRBV5-1; J gene: TRBJ2-2; CDR3 DNA: TGCGCCAGCAGCTTGGGAGTGAGTCTGTTTTTT; CDR3 protein: CASSLGVSLFF
clone size: -; D gene: -; V gene: TRBV9; J gene: TRBJ1-3; CDR3 DNA: TGTGCCAGCAGCGTAGAAGCCTCTGGCAACACCATATATTTT; CDR3 protein: CASSVEASGNTIYF
clone size: few; D gene: -; V gene: TRBV5-1; J gene: TRBJ1-2; CDR3 DNA: TGCGCCAGCCGGGAGATGGACCTCTATGGCTACACCTTC; CDR3 protein: CASREMDLYGYTF
clone size: many; D gene: -; V gene: TRBV20-1; J gene: TRBJ2-1; CDR3 DNA: TGCAGTGCTAGTGGCGGGATGGGATACAATGAGCAGTTCTTC; CDR3 protein: CSASGGMGYNEQFF
clone size: -; D gene: TRBD1; V gene: TRBV20-1; J gene: TRBJ2-1; CDR3 DNA: TGCAGTGCTAGAGAACAGGGGAATTTGGCCAATGAGCAGTTCTTC; CDR3 protein: CSAREQGNLANEQFF
clone size: -; D gene: -; V gene: TRBV18; J gene: TRBJ1-2; CDR3 DNA: TGTGCCAGCTCCCCTTCATATAACTATGGCTACACCTTC; CDR3 protein: CASSPSYNYGYTF
clone size: few; D gene: -; V gene: TRBV20-1; J gene: TRBJ2-5; CDR3 DNA: TGCAGTGCTAGATCGGACTCACGAGAGACCCAGTACTTC; CDR3 protein: CSARSDSRETQYF
clone size: -; D gene: TRBD1; V gene: TRBV5-1; J gene: TRBJ1-1; CDR3 DNA: TGCGCCAGCAGCTCTCCGTCGGGGACAGGAGTAAACACTGAAGCTTTCTTT; CDR3 protein: CASSSPSGTGVNTEAFF
clone size: many; D gene: TRBD2; V gene: TRBV7-6; J gene: TRBJ2-7; CDR3 DNA: TGTGCCAGCAGCTTGTCAGCTAGCGGGCCTCCCTACGAGCAGTACTTC; CDR3 protein: CASSLSASGPPYEQYF
clone size: -; D gene: TRBD1; V gene: TRBV7-9; J gene: TRBJ2-1; CDR3 DNA: TGTGCCAGCAGCTTTACCGGGACAGGGGCAGGGGAGCAGTTCTTC; CDR3 protein: CASSFTGTGAGEQFF
clone size: few; D gene: TRBD1; V gene: TRBV6-5; J gene: TRBJ1-1; CDR3 DNA: TGTGCCAGCACGACAGGGGGGCAGGTCACTGAAGCTTTCTTT; CDR3 protein: CASTTGGQVTEAFF
clone size: many; D gene: -; V gene: TRBV20-1; J gene: TRBJ1-6; CDR3 DNA: TGCAGTGTATCACCCCTCCACTTT; CDR3 protein: CSVSPLHF
clone size: -; D gene: TRBD2; V gene: TRBV5-4; J gene: TRBJ2-5; CDR3 DNA: TGTGCCAGCAGCATCGGACTAGCGGGAGTAGAAGAGACCCAGTACTTC; CDR3 protein: CASSIGLAGVEETQYF
clone size: few; D gene: -; V gene: TRBV20-1; J gene: TRBJ2-7; CDR3 DNA: TGCAGTGCTAACGGGAACTCCTACGAGCAGTACTTC; CDR3 protein: CSANGNSYEQYF
clone size: many; D gene: -; V gene: TRBV10-3; J gene: TRBJ2-1; CDR3 DNA: TGTGCCATCTCCTCGGGTGATGAGCAGTTCTTC; CDR3 protein: CAISSGDEQFF
clone size: -; D gene: -; V gene: TRBV10-3; J gene: TRBJ1-2; CDR3 DNA: TGTGCCATCAGTGTGGAGGAGACCTATGGCTACACCTTC; CDR3 protein: CAISVEETYGYTF
clone size: -; D gene: TRBD2; V gene: TRBV6-1; J gene: TRBJ2-2; CDR3 DNA: TGTGCCACCCCGGGACTAGCGGGGGTCGGGGAGCTGTTTTTT; CDR3 protein: CATPGLAGVGELFF
clone size: -; D gene: TRBD2; V gene: TRBV18; J gene: TRBJ2-3; CDR3 DNA: TGTGCCAGCTCATTACTAGCGGTGTACACAGATACGCAGTATTTT; CDR3 protein: CASSLLAVYTDTQYF
clone size: few; D gene: TRBD1; V gene: TRBV6-1; J gene: TRBJ1-6; CDR3 DNA: TGTGCCAGCAGTCCTCAGGACAGGGGCAATTCACCCCTCCACTTT; CDR3 protein: CASSPQDRGNSPLHF
clone size: many; D gene: TRBD2; V gene: TRBV29-1; J gene: TRBJ2-3; CDR3 DNA: TGCAGCGTTGACCTAGCGGGGGCCACAGATACGCAGTATTTT; CDR3 protein: CSVDLAGATDTQYF
clone size: -; D gene: -; V gene: TRBV5-6; J gene: TRBJ1-5; CDR3 DNA: TGTGCCAGCAGCAAGCTAACTCGGGGGGACAATCAGCCCCAGCATTTT; CDR3 protein: CASSKLTRGDNQPQHF
clone size: few; D gene: -; V gene: TRBV4-1; J gene: TRBJ1-4; CDR3 DNA: TGCGCCAGCAGCCAAGGTCGGAGGGTGACTAATGAAAAACTGTTTTTT; CDR3 protein: CASSQGRRVTNEKLFF
clone size: few; D gene: TRBD2; V gene: TRBV5-5; J gene: TRBJ2-7; CDR3 DNA: TGTGCCAGCAGCTTGTTTGCTAGCGGGGGTATGAGCTCCTACGAGCAGTACTTC; CDR3 protein: CASSLFASGGMSSYEQYF
clone size: -; D gene: -; V gene: TRBV12-3/TRBV12-4; J gene: TRBJ2-7; CDR3 DNA: TGTGCCGGCAGTCTCCTCTCCTACGAGCAGTACTTC; CDR3 protein: CAGSLLSYEQYF
clone size: -; D gene: TRBD1; V gene: TRBV7-9; J gene: TRBJ1-2; CDR3 DNA: TGTGCCAGCAGCCCTTCACAGGGGATGGTCCCTAACTATGGCTACACCTTC; CDR3 protein: CASSPSQGMVPNYGYTF
clone size: -; D gene: TRBD1; V gene: TRBV18; J gene: TRBJ1-1; CDR3 DNA: TGTGCCAGCTGGCCGGGGACAGTGGACACTGGAGCTTTCTTT; CDR3 protein: CASWPGTVDTGAFF
clone size: -; D gene: -; V gene: TRBV28; J gene: TRBJ2-7; CDR3 DNA: TGTGCCAGCAGTTTGTTGATCGAAGCGAAAGAGCAGTACTTC; CDR3 protein: CASSLLIEAKEQYF
clone size: -; D gene: TRBD2; V gene: TRBV29-1; J gene: TRBJ2-1; CDR3 DNA: TGCAGCGTTCCACCGGGACTAGCGGGTTACAATGAGCAGTTCTTC; CDR3 protein: CSVPPGLAGYNEQFF
clone size: -; D gene: TRBD2; V gene: TRBV9; J gene: TRBJ2-7; CDR3 DNA: TGTGCCAGCACCAAAGCGGGGGGCCTTTACAATGAGCAGTACTTC; CDR3 protein: CASTKAGGLYNEQYF
clone size: -; D gene: TRBD2; V gene: TRBV11-2; J gene: TRBJ2-1; CDR3 DNA: TGTGCCTGCGGTCTAGCGGGAGAGAACAATGAGCAGTTCTTC; CDR3 protein: CACGLAGENNEQFF